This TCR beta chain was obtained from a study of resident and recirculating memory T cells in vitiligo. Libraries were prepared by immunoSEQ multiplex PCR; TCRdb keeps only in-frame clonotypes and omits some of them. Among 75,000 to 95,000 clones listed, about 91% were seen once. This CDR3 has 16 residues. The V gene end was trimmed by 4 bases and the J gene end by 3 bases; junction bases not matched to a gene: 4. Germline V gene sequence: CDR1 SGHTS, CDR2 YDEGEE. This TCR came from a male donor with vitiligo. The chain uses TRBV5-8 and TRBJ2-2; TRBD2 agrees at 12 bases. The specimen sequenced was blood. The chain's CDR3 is CASSTTSGSYTGELFF. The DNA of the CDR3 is TGTGCCAGCAGCACGACTAGCGGGAGTTACACCGGGGAGCTGTTTTTT.